Each of the 19 T cell receptor beta chains below was sequenced from the same sample in a study of shared clonotypes between healthy human individuals. Generated by immunoSEQ multiplex PCR, the TCRdb table keeps only in-frame clones and is missing some. The sample lists 550,000 to 850,000 clones, roughly 72% seen once, with around 1.7% in the top ten. Sequencing was done on a sample of memory CD4+ T cells sorted from blood. Subset denoted: CD45RA-negative fraction. Receptor source: a woman aged 30 to 39 in good health.

This chain uses TRBV6-7 with TRBJ2-2; TRBD1 agrees at 7 bases. TRBV6-7 is an ORF for which the function is uncertain. Trimming at V came to 2 bases and at J to 8 bases, leaving 14 bases not matched to a gene. This CDR3 has 17 amino acids. CDR3 protein: CASSYADRLKKSGELFF. The CDR3 nucleotides are TGTGCCAGCAGTTACGCGGACAGGCTCAAGAAGTCTGGGGAGCTGTTTTTT.

The chain uses TRBV2 and TRBJ1-1, with D perhaps matching TRBD1 (5 bases). Between the trimmed V and J ends, which lost 3 bases and 2 bases, there was a span of 22 bases. Looked up from germline, CDR1 is SNHLY and CDR2 is FYNNEI. The CDR3 length is 18 residues. Here the CDR3 reads CASSDILGTDALNTEAFF. The CDR3 coding sequence is TGTGCCAGCAGTGATATCTTAGGGACGGACGCTTTAAACACTGAAGCTTTCTTT.

The CDR3 region has the DNA TGCGCCAGCAGCGCGGGACTAGCGGAGGATTACAATGAGCAGTTCTTC. Translation: CASSAGLAEDYNEQFF. The V gene is TRBV4-1, the J gene TRBJ2-1, with 11 bases lining up with TRBD2. The germline V gene has CDR1 MGHRA and CDR2 YSYEKL. The length of the CDR3 is 16 residues. V was clipped by 5 bases and J by 4 bases; unmatched bases: 7.

This clone has a single count. This chain connects TRBV18 to TRBJ1-2; D may be TRBD1 (5 bases). V lost 5 bases and J lost 1, with 17 bases in between. The CDR3 is made up of 16 amino acids. Germline V gives CDR1 KGHSH, CDR2 LQKENI. DNA of the CDR3: TGTGCCAGCTCAACCTGGGACGGAGTGCTTAACTATGGCTACACCTTC. Residues: CASSTWDGVLNYGYTF.

The chain links TRBV27 to TRBJ1-4; a possible D gene is TRBD1 (5 bases). The germline V gene has CDR1 MNHEY and CDR2 SMNVEV (reference sequence). V lost 6 bases, J lost 7 bases, and 15 bases lay in between. The CDR3 has 14 residues. The CDR3 nucleotides are TGTGCCAGCAGAGGGGTGGATTCGGTTGAAAAACTGTTTTTT. Protein: CASRGVDSVEKLFF.

In this sample, this clone turned up once. The J gene is TRBJ1-2, the V gene TRBV28; 7 nucleotides align to TRBD1. The germline CDR1 and CDR2 sequences are MDHEN and SYDVKM. V trimming: 6 bases; J trimming: 5 bases; junction bases outside the gene matches: 12. This CDR3 region has 15 residues. The CDR3 region is CASSLYRAGGYGYTF. CDR3 sequence (DNA): TGTGCCAGCAGCCTATATAGGGCAGGGGGGTATGGCTACACCTTC.

This clone showed up just a few times. The chain carries TRBV2 and TRBJ2-3; D is ambiguous. The CDR3 covers 12 residues. The germline CDR1 and CDR2 sequences are SNHLY and FYNNEI. Trimming removed 10 bases from V and 0 bases from J, with 8 bases in between. Written as DNA, the CDR3 is TGTGCCACTTCAACAAGCACAGATACGCAGTATTTT. It translates to CATSTSTDTQYF.

This chain connects TRBV28 to TRBJ2-7; 7 nucleotides align to TRBD2. The CDR3 has 13 amino acids. The ends lost 8 bases at V and 5 bases at J; junction bases unmatched: 9. The germline V gene has CDR1 MDHEN and CDR2 SYDVKM. CDR3 loop: CASSSGYLHEQYF. The CDR3 nucleotides are TGTGCCAGCTCTAGCGGTTATCTCCACGAGCAGTACTTC. The variable domain in full, completed from reference TRBV28 and TRBJ2-7, reads DVKVTQSSRYLVKRTGEKVFLECVQDMDHENMFWYRQDPGLGLRLIYFSYDVKMKEKGDIPEGYSVSREKKERFSLILESASTNQTSMYLCASSSGYLHEQYFGPGTRLTVT.

This rearrangement joins TRBV13 to TRBJ2-2, with 8 positions matching TRBD1. Germline V gives CDR1 PRHDT, CDR2 FYEKMQ (reference sequence). With 5 bases clipped from V and 4 bases from J, the junction kept 6 bases outside the gene matches. This CDR3 comprises 15 residues. The CDR3 protein is CASSPYDRGTGELFF. In nucleotides, the CDR3 is TGTGCCAGCAGCCCATACGACAGGGGCACCGGGGAGCTGTTTTTT.

The chain employs TRBV7-9 and TRBJ2-1; the D call may be TRBD1 or TRBD2 (6 bases each). Germline-derived CDR1 and CDR2 are SEHNR and FQNEAQ (reference sequence). The CDR3 covers 15 residues. V lost 2 bases and J 5 bases, leaving 13 bases between the germline ends. CDR3 coding DNA: TGTGCCAGCAGCTTACGGGGGCGACAGGACAATGAGCAGTTCTTC. This translates into CASSLRGRQDNEQFF.

This clone was picked up one time. V gene TRBV29-1 combines with J gene TRBJ2-5; weak D call: TRBD2 (6 bases). Germline values: CDR1 SQVTM, CDR2 ANQGSEA. This CDR3 contains 16 residues. Trimming took 3 bases from V and 7 from J, leaving 24 bases between them. DNA for the CDR3: TGCAGCGTTGACGGGGGTGCAGCGGTGTACGGAGGGACCCAGTACTTC. Its protein product is CSVDGGAAVYGGTQYF.

The chain is built from TRBV27 and TRBJ2-1, with 9 nucleotides matching TRBD2. Germline CDR1 MNHEY, CDR2 SMNVEV (reference sequence). The CDR3 runs to 15 residues. The ends lost 3 bases at V and 9 bases at J; junction bases unmatched: 9. The CDR3 sequence: CASSFLTSGGGEQFF. CDR3 sequence (DNA): TGTGCCAGCAGTTTTCTGACTAGCGGAGGGGGTGAGCAGTTCTTC.

The chain recombines TRBV18 with TRBJ2-5; the D is unclear. The V gene lost 2 bases and the J gene lost 5 bases, with 15 bases spanning the gap. Looked up from germline, CDR1 is KGHSH and CDR2 is LQKENI. This CDR3 has 15 amino acids. CDR3 region: CASSPMSGFGETQYF. CDR3 DNA: TGTGCCAGCTCACCAATGAGTGGGTTCGGGGAGACCCAGTACTTC.

The chain combines TRBV9 with TRBJ2-7, with 7 bases aligning to TRBD2. CDR1 is SGDLS, CDR2 YYNGEE, per germline. The CDR3 runs to 12 residues. J lost 5 bases, V lost 4 bases, and 3 bases had no gene match. The CDR3 here is CASSPGTNEQYF. CDR3 DNA sequence: TGTGCCAGCAGCCCCGGGACTAACGAGCAGTACTTC.

There are a few counts of this clone. The chain carries TRBV7-8 and TRBJ1-1; D gene ambiguous. V was pared by 3 bases and J by 0 bases, with 8 bases between. The germline gives CDR1 SGHVS, CDR2 FQNEAQ. This CDR3 has 14 amino acids. The CDR3 DNA is TGTGCCAGCAGCTTTTCAGGAATGAACACTGAAGCTTTCTTT. This translates into CASSFSGMNTEAFF.

The rearrangement uses TRBV2 and TRBJ2-7; D is ambiguous. Germline values: CDR1 SNHLY, CDR2 FYNNEI. The CDR3 consists of 12 residues. The ends were cut back, 7 bases at V and 1 base at J, with 8 bases in the middle. The CDR3 DNA reads as TGTGCCAGCATTTCAGCGTCCTACGAGCAGTACTTC. Translation gives CASISASYEQYF.

This rearrangement joins TRBV18 to TRBJ1-1; tentatively, D is TRBD1 (5 bases). The CDR3 spans 15 residues. CDR1 KGHSH and CDR2 LQKENI come from the germline V gene. Trimming shortened V by 6 bases and J by 5 bases, and 19 bases separated the two germline ends. The DNA of the CDR3 is TGTGCCAGCTCGAAAGGGGCTTCAGGAGGAACTGAAGCTTTCTTT. Its translation: CASSKGASGGTEAFF.

This clone was found many times. V usage is TRBV5-6 and J usage is TRBJ2-1; possible D gene TRBD2, 5 bases. The germline V gene has CDR1 SGHDT and CDR2 YYEEEE. Deletions cut 0 bases from V and 4 bases from J, with 11 bases between. The CDR3 spans 15 residues. The chain's CDR3 is CASSLGEAAYNEQFF. The DNA for the CDR3 is TGTGCCAGCAGCTTGGGGGAAGCGGCATACAATGAGCAGTTCTTC.

This clone was counted once. The chain employs TRBV16 and TRBJ2-1; possibly TRBD2 for D (6 bases). Trimming took off 1 base at V and 2 bases at J, with 24 bases between the two ends. The germline gives CDR1 KGHSY, CDR2 FQNENV. The CDR3 consists of 20 residues. The CDR3 protein is CASSQLGGSFGLATYNEQFF. CDR3 coding DNA: TGTGCCAGCAGCCAATTGGGCGGATCCTTCGGGCTAGCGACCTACAATGAGCAGTTCTTC.